The sequence of this T cell receptor beta chain was determined in a study of CD8 T cells in Susac syndrome. Random-hexamer reverse transcription was applied to about 0.45 to 1 ug RNA. TCR beta CDR3 was amplified by immunoSEQ multiplex PCR. This amplification extended across 54 Vbeta and 13 Jbeta segments. TCRdb redid the calling of the immunoSEQ multiplex PCR reads with MiXCR, one entry per CDR3 protein. Among approximately 150,000 distinct CDR3 sequences listed, around 94% were seen once. The germline V and J ends were trimmed by 1 base and 7 bases, with 2 bases remaining between them. CDR3 length equals 11 residues. Per the germline V gene, CDR1 is SEHNR and CDR2 is FQNEAQ (reference sequence).

Input material: CD4+ T cells from PBMCs. V usage is TRBV7-9 and J usage is TRBJ2-1; D is uncertain. This TCR was recovered from a human donor in good health. The CDR3 is CASSLENEQFF. The CDR3, as DNA: TGTGCCAGCAGCTTAGAGAATGAGCAGTTCTTC.